A single sample is the source of the 20 T cell receptor beta chains below, sequenced in a study of tumor and adjacent non-tumor tissue in lung cancer. No cell sorting was done before RNA was extracted from the tissue. The normal lung tissue was taken more than 3 cm from the tumor edge. Three rounds of nested PCR, following a modified ARM-PCR protocol, produced the TCRbeta library. In TCRdb, the multiplex PCR reads were re-called with MiXCR into one record per CDR3 protein. The sample includes 50,000 or so distinct CDR3 sequences, roughly 69% of them seen just once. Sequenced material: distant non-tumor lung tissue. These receptors all stem from a woman aged 60 to 75 with non-small cell lung cancer.

This clonotype was seen only a few times. The chain is built from TRBV11-3 and TRBJ1-3; D is uncertain. This CDR3 comprises 13 residues. The germline gives CDR1 SGHNT, CDR2 YENEEA. Trimming removed 6 bases at V and 8 bases at J, with 14 bases between. The CDR3 DNA reads TGTGCCAGCAGTTTAAGACTGCCCGACACCATATATTTT. It specifies CASSLRLPDTIYF.

This rearrangement joins TRBV28 to TRBJ2-3; D assignment may be TRBD1 or TRBD2 (5 bases each). CDR1 MDHEN and CDR2 SYDVKM come from the germline V gene. The V end was cut by 3 bases, the J end by 2 bases, with 21 bases between. The CDR3 spans 18 residues. The CDR3 DNA reads TGTGCCAGCAGTTTCGACAGTCGGGGCTTCGGACTCACAGATACGCAGTATTTT. Its translation is CASSFDSRGFGLTDTQYF.

A remark on this clonotype: The junction and the germline gene differ at one end; a read error may be behind it. V is TRBV6-6 and J is TRBJ1-2; D gene ambiguous. Germline CDR1 and CDR2: MNHNY and SVGAGI (reference sequence). The CDR3 has 11 residues. This chain's CDR3 is CASSHSGNYTF. CDR3 in DNA: TGTGCCAGCAGTCACTCCGGTAACTACACCTTC.

This clonotype appeared a single time. The junction and the germline gene differ at one end; a read error may be behind it. CDR3 coding DNA: TGTACCAGCAGTCGAGAGGGCGATGAGGAGACCCGGTACTTC. It codes for CTSSREGDEETRYF. The chain employs TRBV6-5 and TRBJ2-5, with D maybe TRBD2 (5 bases). Germline V CDR1 and CDR2: MNHEY, SVGAGI. This CDR3 contains 14 residues.

This clonotype was seen a single time. One junction end does not reproduce the germline sequence, and a read error may be involved. V usage is TRBV4-3 and J usage is TRBJ2-4; D may correspond to TRBD1 or TRBD2 (5 bases each). The CDR3 consists of 15 residues. The V gene's germline CDR1 is LGHNA and CDR2 YSLEER. CDR3 coding DNA: TGCTCCAGCAACTTGGGGACCGGTGAGAGAAACATTCGGTACTTC. Protein product: CSSNLGTGERNIRYF.

The V call is TRBV5-8, the J call TRBJ2-7; D gene ambiguous. This CDR3 contains 12 residues. Germline V lookup: CDR1 SGHTS, CDR2 YDEGEE. Trimming shortened V by 9 bases and J by 4 bases, and 14 bases separated the two germline ends. CDR3 bases: TGTGCCACTACGCCCATCAGTTACGAGCAGTACGTC. This encodes CATTPISYEQYV.

With regard to this clonotype: A junction boundary mismatches the germline segment, possibly from a read error. This chain joins TRBV6-5 and TRBJ2-3; the D is unclear. There are 14 residues in the CDR3. Per the germline V gene, CDR1 is MNHEY and CDR2 is SVGAGI. CDR3 DNA sequence: TGTGCCGGCAGTTACATGGCCAGCACAGATACACAGTATTTT. Translated, it gives CAGSYMASTDTQYF.

About this clonotype itself: A much more abundant neighbour one base away suggests this may be a read error. CDR3 in amino acids: CSARDLGGALETFF. The CDR3 coding sequence is TGCAGTGCTAGAGATCTCGGGGGGGCTCTTGAAACTTTCTTT. This sequence joins TRBV20-1 and TRBJ1-1, with a tentative D call TRBD1 (6 bases). The CDR3 covers 14 residues. Germline values: CDR1 DFQATT, CDR2 SNEGSKA (reference sequence).

The genes are TRBV6-1 and TRBJ1-1; D perhaps matches TRBD1 (6 bases). This CDR3 region has 13 residues. Germline CDR1 reads MNHNS; CDR2 reads SASEGT. Trimming cost V 6 bases and J 5 bases, with 13 bases left between them. The CDR3 DNA reads as TGTGCCAGCAGCCGGACAGTGGATACTGAAGCTTTCTTT. Translating gives CASSRTVDTEAFF.

Concerning this clonotype itself: A junction boundary mismatches the germline segment, possibly from a read error. The rearrangement uses TRBV6-5 and TRBJ2-2; tentatively, D is TRBD2 (5 bases). The CDR3 is 14 amino acids. In germline, CDR1 is MNHEY, CDR2 SVGAGI. The CDR3 region is CARSFGEGGWELFF. The CDR3, as DNA: TGTGCCAGGAGTTTTGGGGAAGGAGGCTGGGAGCTGTTTTTC.

Of note for this clonotype: An end of the junction differs from the germline gene, which may be a read error. The chain has TRBV29-1 and TRBJ2-6; D is ambiguous. Germline CDR1 and CDR2: SQVTM and ANQGSEA. The CDR3 is 16 amino acids. The CDR3 sequence is CSVESWSASGVNVLTF. The CDR3 DNA reads as TGCAGCGTTGAAAGCTGGAGTGCCTCTGGGGTCAACGTCCTGACTTTC.

In regard to this clonotype: The junction departs from the called germline gene at one end, perhaps through a read error. The chain couples TRBV10-2 to TRBJ2-2, with 7 bases lining up with TRBD1. The CDR3 sequence is 19 residues long. Germline assignment: CDR1 WSHSY and CDR2 SAAADI. The DNA for the CDR3 is TGCGCCAGCGGTGGCCGAGTGACCGACAGGGTTTATTTCGCCGGGGAGTTGTTTTTT. Protein: CASGGRVTDRVYFAGELFF.

As for this clonotype: A read error may be the cause here, since a much bigger clone is one base away. The chain carries TRBV7-8 and TRBJ2-3, with TRBD2 matching over 8 bases. The CDR3 runs 16 residues. Trimming cost V 5 bases and J 5 bases; bases outside gene matches: 12. Germline CDR1 is SGHVS and CDR2 is FQNEAQ. CDR3 residues: CASSLSRAGVGDTQYF. As DNA, the CDR3 is TGTGCCAGCAGCCTTTCGCGAGCGGGAGTAGGAGATACGCAGTATTTT.

This clonotype is medium-sized. The chain joins TRBV6-1 to TRBJ2-4; D gene unclear. V was cut by 2 bases and J by 0 bases, with 11 bases left in between. This CDR3 is 16 amino acids long. Germline V CDR1 and CDR2: MNHNS, SASEGT. Here the CDR3 DNA reads TGTGCCAGCAGTGAACCCGACAAATTAGCCAAAAACATTCAGTACTTC. It is translated as CASSEPDKLAKNIQYF.

This clonotype appeared once. Given the absence of the conserved phenylalanine or tryptophan at the CDR3 end, a read error is likely. CDR3 loop: CASSSQNEQFY. CDR3 nucleotides: TGTGCCAGCAGCTCACAGAATGAGCAGTTCTAC. The chain joins TRBV11-2 to TRBJ2-1; D call uncertain. The ends were cut back, 4 bases at V and 7 bases at J, with 5 bases in the middle. Germline assignment: CDR1 SGHAT and CDR2 FQNNGV. CDR3 length: 11 amino acids.

About this clonotype itself: At one of its ends the junction is not consistent with the germline gene, which may arise from a read error. CDR3 nucleotide sequence: TGTGCCAGTAGCTTGTTATACAGCGGGGGGGCGCGGAATGAGCAGTTCTTC. This encodes CASSLLYSGGARNEQFF. This chain uses TRBV5-6 with TRBJ2-1; the match to TRBD2 covers 10 bases. The CDR3 runs to 17 residues. Germline-derived CDR1 and CDR2 are SGHDT and YYEEEE.

This CDR3 reads CAGETDNTEELFF. The CDR3 nucleotides are TGTGCCGGGGAGACAGACAACACTGAGGAGCTGTTTTTT. The chain combines TRBV6-1 with TRBJ2-2; D tentatively reads TRBD1 or TRBD2 (5 bases each). There are 13 residues in the CDR3. V was trimmed by 11 bases and J by 10 bases, leaving 20 bases between them. Germline CDR1 and CDR2: MNHNS and SASEGT.

Note on this clonotype: The CDR3 ends on some other residue instead of the conserved phenylalanine or tryptophan, so this is likely a read error. This chain uses TRBV4-1 with TRBJ1-1; D not certain. CDR1 and CDR2 (germline): MGHRA, YSYEKL. The V gene lost 1 base and the J gene lost 1 base, with 7 bases spanning the gap. This CDR3 contains 14 residues. CDR3 sequence reads: CASSQVAGNTEAFY. CDR3 DNA: TGCGCCAGCAGCCAAGTCGCAGGGAACACTGAAGCTTTCTAT.

V gene TRBV29-1 combines with J gene TRBJ1-1; possibly TRBD1 for D (6 bases). V was pared by 8 bases and J by 7 bases, with 23 bases between. The CDR3 loop spans 14 amino acids. Germline loops: CDR1 SQVTM, CDR2 ANQGSEA. The CDR3 region is CSFGPDGTGFEAFF. CDR3 DNA sequence: TGCAGCTTCGGTCCCGATGGTACAGGGTTTGAAGCTTTCTTT.

The chain couples TRBV29-1 to TRBJ1-2; 11 bases agree with TRBD1. The CDR3 length is 13 residues. CDR1 is SQVTM and CDR2 is ANQGSEA in the germline V gene. In DNA, the CDR3 is TGCAACGTCCCGGGACAGGGGGACTATGGCTACACCTTC. It codes for CNVPGQGDYGYTF.